Listed below are T cell receptor beta chains from one sample, sequenced in a study of blood T cell repertoires in COVID-19. Profiling relied on immunoSEQ multiplex PCR, and the TCRdb table lists in-frame clones only, not all of them. The sample gives over 150,000 clones, about 86% of which show up once; roughly 7% is in the top ten. Sequences were obtained from peripheral blood. Receptors were obtained from a man aged 45-65 years with active or convalescent COVID-19. Both conserved end residues are part of each CDR3.

v_gene,j_gene,CDR3aa
TRBV18,TRBJ1-2,CASSPSGEFGYTF
TRBV3-1/TRBV3-2,TRBJ1-2,CASSQGTGNYGYTF
TRBV19,TRBJ2-1,CASSIETGVRDEQFF
TRBV18,TRBJ2-5,CASSRTLQETQYF
TRBV4-2,TRBJ1-2,CASSQEVGFEDYGYTF
TRBV5-6,TRBJ1-4,CASSLEGIWANEKLFF
TRBV10-1,TRBJ1-1,CASRGNGQGNTEAFF
TRBV18,TRBJ2-2,CASSPQRENTGELFF
TRBV4-3,TRBJ1-4,CASSQDLGGEKLFF
TRBV6-5,TRBJ2-3,CASTSTDTQYF
TRBV2,TRBJ2-2,CASTGRGNTGELFF
TRBV7-8,TRBJ2-7,CASSLDPSWYEQYF